These T cell receptor beta chains were read from a single sample in a study of blood T cell repertoires in COVID-19. Measured with immunoSEQ multiplex PCR; TCRdb has only the in-frame clones, and not every one. The data show about 670,000 clones, about nine tenths seen once. The specimen sequenced was peripheral blood. These receptors came from a woman between 18 and 29 years old with acute or convalescent COVID-19. CDR3s include the opening cysteine and the closing phenylalanine or tryptophan. The D gene is left open where the match is weak. Clone size, where shown, is once, few, many, or a class for clones that have expanded.

j_gene,v_gene,d_gene,abundance,CDR3aa,CDR3nt
TRBJ1-3,TRBV18,TRBD1,-,CASSRSGDRDGNTIYF,TGTGCCAGCTCACGCAGCGGGGACAGGGATGGAAACACCATATATTTT
TRBJ1-6,TRBV5-5,TRBD1,once,CASSFQGAPNSPLHF,TGTGCCAGCAGCTTTCAGGGGGCGCCCAATTCACCCCTCCACTTT
TRBJ1-5,TRBV14,-,-,CASSHSDQPQHF,TGTGCCAGCAGCCATTCTGATCAGCCCCAGCATTTT
TRBJ2-7,TRBV3-1/TRBV3-2,-,once,CASSPIPGAEQYF,TGTGCCAGCAGCCCGATACCCGGTGCCGAGCAGTACTTC
TRBJ1-3,TRBV19,TRBD1,-,CASTWDRVAGNTIYF,TGTGCCAGTACCTGGGACAGGGTAGCTGGAAACACCATATATTTT
TRBJ1-1,TRBV15,-,-,CATSRDPATGTEAFF,TGTGCCACCAGCAGAGACCCGGCCACGGGGACTGAAGCTTTCTTT
TRBJ1-6,TRBV7-6,-,-,CASSNQDSRANSPLHF,TGTGCCAGCAGCAATCAGGACAGCCGAGCAAATTCACCCCTCCACTTT
TRBJ2-3,TRBV9,-,-,CASSVVDDPGADTQYF,TGTGCCAGCAGCGTAGTAGACGACCCAGGGGCAGATACGCAGTATTTT
TRBJ2-7,TRBV6-1,-,-,CASSEEDTPEYEQYF,TGTGCCAGCAGTGAAGAGGACACACCTGAGTACGAGCAGTACTTC
TRBJ2-2,TRBV4-3,TRBD1,-,CASSQEGGQAKTGELFF,TGCGCCAGCAGCCAAGAGGGGGGACAGGCAAAAACCGGGGAGCTGTTTTTT
TRBJ2-6,TRBV27,-,-,CASSLPLRTLSGANVLTF,TGTGCCAGCAGTTTACCCCTTAGGACTCTTTCTGGGGCCAACGTCCTGACTTTC
TRBJ2-2,TRBV6-5,TRBD1,-,CAGGGQGDTGELFF,TGTGCCGGGGGGGGACAGGGCGACACCGGGGAGCTGTTTTTT
TRBJ1-6,TRBV6-5,-,-,CASSLRANGNSPLHF,TGTGCCAGCAGTCTCCGAGCGAATGGAAATTCACCCCTCCACTTT
TRBJ1-2,TRBV18,-,-,CASSPMRPPAYGYTF,TGTGCCAGCTCACCAATGAGGCCCCCTGCTTATGGCTACACCTTC
TRBJ1-3,TRBV6-6,-,-,CASNSWGGDSGNTIYF,TGTGCCAGCAATTCCTGGGGGGGAGACTCTGGAAACACCATATATTTT
TRBJ2-1,TRBV13,TRBD2,-,CASSPHPSGGYNEQFF,TGTGCCAGCAGCCCTCATCCTAGCGGGGGGTACAATGAGCAGTTCTTC
TRBJ1-3,TRBV6-5,TRBD1,-,CASSYSNRGTGNTIYF,TGTGCCAGCAGTTACTCGAACAGGGGGACTGGAAACACCATATATTTT
TRBJ2-1,TRBV6-5,-,-,CASSFTGDNEQFF,TGTGCCAGCAGTTTCACCGGAGACAATGAGCAGTTCTTC
TRBJ1-1,TRBV10-3,TRBD1,-,CAISDRGQGNTEAFF,TGTGCCATCAGTGACCGAGGACAGGGGAACACTGAAGCTTTCTTT
TRBJ1-2,TRBV19,TRBD1,-,CASRTGGGYTF,TGTGCCAGTAGGACAGGGGGAGGCTACACCTTC
TRBJ2-1,TRBV5-6,TRBD1,-,CASSNGQGRSSYNEQFF,TGTGCCAGCAGCAACGGACAGGGGAGGAGCTCCTACAATGAGCAGTTCTTC
TRBJ1-5,TRBV15,TRBD1,once,CATSGTGSRNQPQHF,TGTGCCACCAGCGGGACAGGGTCTAGGAATCAGCCCCAGCATTTT
TRBJ2-1,TRBV19,-,-,CASSMVVGSYNEQFF,TGTGCCAGTAGTATGGTAGTCGGCTCCTACAATGAGCAGTTCTTC
TRBJ2-7,TRBV3-1/TRBV3-2,TRBD1,-,CASSPRDRGTYEQYF,TGTGCCAGCAGCCCCCGGGACAGGGGCACCTACGAGCAGTACTTC
TRBJ2-1,TRBV19,-,-,CASSSRGEQFF,TGTGCCAGTAGTTCACGGGGGGAGCAGTTCTTC
TRBJ2-1,TRBV12-5,TRBD2,-,CASRVAGLSYNEQFF,TGTGCTAGTAGAGTAGCGGGACTTTCCTACAATGAGCAGTTCTTC
TRBJ2-7,TRBV5-6,-,once,CASSPPPGSNEQYF,TGTGCCAGCAGCCCCCCCCCGGGGTCCAACGAGCAGTACTTC
TRBJ2-7,TRBV20-1,-,-,CSAIGEAGQYF,TGCAGTGCTATAGGGGAAGCGGGGCAGTACTTC
TRBJ2-5,TRBV2,TRBD2,-,CASSEGRGGQETQYF,TGTGCCAGCAGTGAAGGGCGGGGGGGCCAAGAGACCCAGTACTTC
TRBJ2-7,TRBV6-1,-,-,CASSEADGGGLYEQYF,TGTGCCAGCAGTGAAGCAGATGGAGGGGGCTTATACGAGCAGTACTTC
TRBJ2-1,TRBV28,TRBD1,-,CASSLSRTGIHNEQFF,TGTGCCAGCAGTTTATCCCGGACAGGGATACACAATGAGCAGTTCTTC
TRBJ2-5,TRBV7-2,TRBD1,-,CASSRPQGALETQYF,TGTGCCAGCAGTAGACCACAGGGGGCGCTTGAGACCCAGTACTTC
TRBJ2-7,TRBV3-1/TRBV3-2,TRBD2,-,CASSPWTSGDYEQYF,TGTGCCAGCAGTCCTTGGACTAGCGGGGACTACGAGCAGTACTTC